The 11 T cell receptor beta chains in this list originate from one sample, sequenced in a study of beta chain features in type 1 diabetes. Study-level results: Among patients with Type 1 diabetes, TCRB CDR3s were moderately but significantly shorter in every one of the four CD4+ subsets.

Reverse transcription of all isolated RNA meant that expressed TCRB transcripts were sequenced. The method was immunoSEQ multiplex PCR; TCRdb's version includes in-frame clones alone and lacks a portion of them. The sample includes about 160,000 clones, less than 10% seen only once; the top ten take 0.5%. Their target antigens are unknown. The specimen was central memory CD4+ T cells from blood. Receptors were obtained from a man aged 18-30 years with type 1 diabetes.

The DNA of the CDR3 is TGCAGCTCAACTAGCGGGGGGGCCGGGTCCTACAATGAGCAGTTCTTC. Residues: CSSTSGGAGSYNEQFF. V gene TRBV29-1 combines with J gene TRBJ2-1, with 13 bases identical to TRBD2. CDR3 length equals 16 residues. Germline CDR1 is SQVTM and CDR2 is ANQGSEA. V shed 8 bases and J 1 base; nucleotides not matched to a gene: 8.

This clone has just a few counts. The chain employs TRBV1 and TRBJ2-1; TRBD2, the table's D call, was not compared with the DNA. TRBV1 is listed as a pseudogene. The CDR3 is 15 amino acids. The CDR3 reads CTSSQGLTAYNEQFF. CDR3 bases: TGCACCAGCAGCCAGGGACTTACAGCCTACAATGAGCAGTTCTTC.

This clone was observed a handful of times. V and J are TRBV5-4 and TRBJ1-6; 10 nucleotides match TRBD1. The CDR3 sequence is 16 residues long. Germline lookup yields CDR1 SGHNT and CDR2 YYREEE (reference sequence). J lost 9 bases, V lost 3 bases, and 9 bases had no gene match. The CDR3 coding sequence is TGTGCCAGCAGCTACCTGGGACAGGGGACAGGTTCACCCCTCCACTTT. Translated: CASSYLGQGTGSPLHF.

This clone was detected a few times. This chain links TRBV6-5 with TRBJ2-4; D is unresolved. The germline V and J ends were trimmed by 2 bases and 8 bases, with 10 bases remaining between them. Germline lookup yields CDR1 MNHEY and CDR2 SVGAGI. The CDR3 totals 13 residues. The CDR3 DNA reads as TGTGCCAGCAGTTACAAGGCAGGCGACATTCAGTACTTC. This sequence encodes CASSYKAGDIQYF.

The V and J genes are TRBV19 and TRBJ1-5; unclear D gene. The germline V and J ends were trimmed by 6 bases and 1 base, with 10 bases remaining between them. Germline V lookup: CDR1 LNHDA, CDR2 SQIVND (reference sequence). CDR3 size: 14 residues. The CDR3 region is CASRYPGSNQPQHF. In DNA, the CDR3 is TGTGCCAGTAGGTACCCGGGAAGCAATCAGCCCCAGCATTTT.

This clone was counted between two and nine times. The chain recombines TRBV5-4 with TRBJ2-7, with 8 bases matching TRBD2. Germline CDR1 is SGHNT and CDR2 is YYREEE (reference sequence). V lost 4 bases, J lost 7 bases, and 13 bases stayed unmatched. This CDR3 comprises 15 residues. CDR3 bases: TGTGCCAGCAGCCCGTCCGGGACTAGAAGACGGGAGCAGTACTTC. Translation gives CASSPSGTRRREQYF.

The chain carries TRBV5-1 and TRBJ2-5; tentatively, D is TRBD1 (6 bases). Germline V CDR1 and CDR2: SGHRS, YFSETQ. CDR3 size: 14 residues. V dropped 2 bases and J dropped 2 bases, with 10 bases sitting between them. The DNA for the CDR3 is TGCGCCAGCAGCTTAACAGGGTATCAAGAGACCCAGTACTTC. Encoded protein: CASSLTGYQETQYF.

This clone was counted between two and nine times. V and J are TRBV4-2 and TRBJ2-1; 9 bases are a match to TRBD2. This CDR3 has 16 amino acids. The trim removed 0 bases at V and 10 bases at J, leaving 10 bases unmatched. Germline CDR1 reads LGHNA; CDR2 reads YNFKEQ. The CDR3 DNA follows: TGTGCCAGCAGCCAAGAGACCGGGACTAGCTCTAGGGAGCAGTTCTTC. Amino acids: CASSQETGTSSREQFF.

This clone was observed a few times. This chain joins TRBV28 and TRBJ1-5; no definite D call. This CDR3 is 14 amino acids long. V was pared by 6 bases and J by 0 bases, with 9 bases between. Germline assignment: CDR1 MDHEN and CDR2 SYDVKM. The CDR3 bases are TGTGCCAGCAGCCCGGGTCCTAGCAATCAGCCCCAGCATTTT. This sequence encodes CASSPGPSNQPQHF.

This clone has a handful of counts. The chain uses TRBV18 and TRBJ2-5; weak D call: TRBD2 (5 bases). V was pared by 6 bases and J by 2 bases, with 10 bases between. This CDR3 region has 13 residues. Looked up from germline, CDR1 is KGHSH and CDR2 is LQKENI. CDR3 sequence (DNA): TGTGCCAGCTCCCGGCGGGTGCAAGAGACCCAGTACTTC. As protein: CASSRRVQETQYF.

V usage is TRBV28 and J usage is TRBJ1-2, with D possibly matching TRBD1 (6 bases). The CDR3 runs to 15 residues. The V and J ends lost 6 bases and 4 bases respectively, with 18 bases between them. Germline values: CDR1 MDHEN, CDR2 SYDVKM. CDR3 coding DNA: TGTGCCAGCAGAACTCCCGCCGCAGGGGCCTATGGCTACACCTTC. It encodes CASRTPAAGAYGYTF.